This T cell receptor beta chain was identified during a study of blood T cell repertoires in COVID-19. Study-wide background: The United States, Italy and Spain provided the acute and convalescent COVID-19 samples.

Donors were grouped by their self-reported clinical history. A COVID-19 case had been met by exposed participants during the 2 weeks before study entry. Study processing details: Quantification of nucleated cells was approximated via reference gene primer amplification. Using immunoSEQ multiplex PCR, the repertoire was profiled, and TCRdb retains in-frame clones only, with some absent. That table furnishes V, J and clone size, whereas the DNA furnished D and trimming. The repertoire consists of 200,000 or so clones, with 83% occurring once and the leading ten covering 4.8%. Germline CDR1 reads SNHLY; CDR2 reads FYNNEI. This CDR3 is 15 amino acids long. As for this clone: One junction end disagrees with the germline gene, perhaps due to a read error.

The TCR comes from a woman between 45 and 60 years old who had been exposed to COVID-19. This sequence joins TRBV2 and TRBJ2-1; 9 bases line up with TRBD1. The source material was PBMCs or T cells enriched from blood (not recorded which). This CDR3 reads CASSDRGISYNEQFF. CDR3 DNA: TGCGCCAGCAGTGACAGGGGGATCTCCTACAATGAGCAGTTCTTC.